The 15 T cell receptor beta chains reported below all come from one sample, sequenced in a study of blood T cell repertoires in COVID-19. TCRdb keeps only in-frame clones here, not all; method: immunoSEQ multiplex PCR. The sample lists 180,000 or so clones, around 85% seen once, with approximately 9.9% in the top ten. The sequenced sample consisted of peripheral blood. The receptors were sampled from a human donor with active or convalescent COVID-19. The donor label of this sample is uncertain.

This sequence joins TRBV2 and TRBJ1-2, with 9 bases aligning to TRBD1. J lost 2 bases, V lost 6 bases, and 1 base had no gene match. Germline V CDR1 and CDR2: SNHLY, FYNNEI. The CDR3 length is 13 residues. The CDR3 DNA reads as TGTGCCAGCAGCGGGACAGGGAACTATGGCTACACCTTC. Encoded protein: CASSGTGNYGYTF.

The genes are TRBV6-5 and TRBJ1-1; 7 bases agree with TRBD1. From germline, CDR1 is MNHEY and CDR2 SVGAGI. The CDR3 spans 15 residues. V trimming: 0 bases; J trimming: 6 bases; junction bases outside the gene matches: 7. Here the CDR3 reads CASSYSDRLDSEAFF. The CDR3 DNA reads as TGTGCCAGCAGTTACTCGGACAGGCTTGACTCTGAAGCTTTCTTT.

This chain joins TRBV28 and TRBJ1-4; possibly TRBD1 for D (6 bases). Between the trimmed V and J ends, which lost 5 bases and 0 bases, there was a span of 10 bases. The CDR3 loop spans 15 amino acids. Germline CDR1 MDHEN, CDR2 SYDVKM. The CDR3 sequence: CASSGPGATNEKLFF. The CDR3 region has the DNA TGTGCCAGCAGTGGGCCAGGGGCAACTAATGAAAAACTGTTTTTT.

The rearrangement links TRBV18 to TRBJ2-7; TRBD1 is a possible D gene (5 bases). V lost 2 bases, J lost 3 bases, and 11 bases lay in between. This CDR3 has 14 amino acids. The germline CDR1 and CDR2 sequences are KGHSH and LQKENI. The chain's CDR3 is CASSPGLGDYEQYF. The CDR3 region has the DNA TGTGCCAGCTCACCAGGGCTAGGGGACTACGAGCAGTACTTC.

A single count supports this clone. This chain uses TRBV4-3 with TRBJ1-5; maybe TRBD1 (5 bases). Germline assignment: CDR1 LGHNA and CDR2 YSLEER. With 0 bases removed from V and 5 bases from J, the gap between germline ends came to 14 bases. The length of the CDR3 is 16 residues. The CDR3 region is CASSQDVRAAYQPQHF. CDR3 sequence (DNA): TGCGCCAGCAGCCAAGATGTCAGGGCGGCTTATCAGCCCCAGCATTTT.

The chain joins TRBV12-3 or TRBV12-4 to TRBJ2-7; D might be TRBD1 (5 bases). The CDR3 loop spans 13 amino acids. Deletions cut 7 bases from V and 1 base from J, with 11 bases between. In DNA form, the CDR3 reads TGTGCCAGCACCCTGGACACTTCCTACGAGCAGTACTTC. This gives the protein CASTLDTSYEQYF.

V usage is TRBV5-1 and J usage is TRBJ2-3; D perhaps matches TRBD1 (6 bases). CDR3 size: 15 residues. V lost 7 bases and J 1 base, leaving 16 bases between the germline ends. Per the germline V gene, CDR1 is SGHRS and CDR2 is YFSETQ. CDR3 amino acids: CASGPWGLGTDTQYF. In DNA, the CDR3 is TGCGCCAGCGGCCCCTGGGGGCTCGGCACAGATACGCAGTATTTT.

V is TRBV5-4 and J is TRBJ1-4; 8 bases agree with TRBD1. Unmatched junction bases numbered 4, after V lost 4 bases and J lost 2 bases. Germline CDR1 reads SGHNT; CDR2 reads YYREEE (reference sequence). The length of the CDR3 is 15 residues. CDR3 bases: TGTGCCAGCAGCAACCGACAGGGGACTAATGAAAAACTGTTTTTT. This codes for CASSNRQGTNEKLFF. Supplemented by reference TRBV5-4 and TRBJ1-4, the full variable domain reads ETGVTQSPTHLIKTRGQQVTLRCSSQSGHNTVSWYQQALGQGPQFIFQYYREEENGRGNFPPRFSGLQFPNYSSELNVNALELDDSALYLCASSNRQGTNEKLFFGSGTQLSVL.

CDR3: CASSEVAAGVLYEQYF. The CDR3 DNA reads as TGTGCCAGCAGTGAAGTAGCAGCGGGAGTCTTGTACGAGCAGTACTTC. The genes are TRBV6-1 and TRBJ2-7, with 8 bases that match TRBD2. CDR3 length: 16 amino acids. Trimming cost V 1 base and J 4 bases; bases outside gene matches: 9. From germline, CDR1 is MNHNS and CDR2 SASEGT.

The J gene is TRBJ2-1, the V gene TRBV6-1; TRBD2 might be the D (6 bases). The CDR3 spans 15 residues. Trimming left V 0 bases short and J 0 bases short, with 6 bases between. Germline V gives CDR1 MNHNS, CDR2 SASEGT. CDR3 nucleotide sequence: TGTGCCAGCAGTGAAGCCGGGAGCTCCTACAATGAGCAGTTCTTC. It specifies CASSEAGSSYNEQFF.

The rearrangement joins TRBV7-2 to TRBJ1-4; 7 nucleotides align to TRBD1. Germline V gene sequence: CDR1 SGHTA, CDR2 FQGNSA. This CDR3 spans 15 amino acids. V dropped 4 bases and J dropped 2; count of bases not matched to a gene: 4. In DNA, the CDR3 is TGTGCCAGCAGCTCACAGGGGCGCACTAATGAAAAACTGTTTTTT. As protein: CASSSQGRTNEKLFF.

This chain links TRBV5-8 with TRBJ1-5; 9 bases line up with TRBD1. Looked up from germline, CDR1 is SGHTS and CDR2 is YDEGEE. V was clipped by 0 bases and J by 0 bases; unmatched bases: 7. The CDR3 is made up of 18 amino acids. This CDR3 reads CASSLEGQGFYSNQPQHF. CDR3 sequence (DNA): TGTGCCAGCAGCTTGGAGGGACAGGGATTCTATAGCAATCAGCCCCAGCATTTT.

J is TRBJ2-7 and V is TRBV19; 7 nucleotides line up with TRBD1. The CDR3 loop spans 11 amino acids. In germline, CDR1 is LNHDA, CDR2 SQIVND (reference sequence). V was clipped by 11 bases and J by 5 bases; unmatched bases: 6. CDR3 in amino acids: CAGQDSHEQYF. The CDR3 coding sequence is TGTGCCGGACAGGACAGCCACGAGCAGTACTTC.

This rearrangement joins TRBV5-1 to TRBJ2-3, with TRBD2 matching 9 bases. V trimming: 2 bases; J trimming: 3 bases; junction bases outside the gene matches: 4. This CDR3 is built from 15 residues. The germline CDR1 and CDR2 sequences are SGHRS and YFSETQ. For the CDR3, the DNA is TGCGCCAGCAGCTTAGCGGGGGGCCCTACAGATACGCAGTATTTT. Its protein product is CASSLAGGPTDTQYF.

The chain employs TRBV5-6 and TRBJ2-7; D gene unclear. With 3 bases removed from V and 3 bases from J, the gap between germline ends came to 10 bases. Germline CDR1 and CDR2: SGHDT and YYEEEE. The CDR3 has 13 residues. The CDR3 nucleotides are TGTGCCAGCAGCTCCGGCGGATACTACGAGCAGTACTTC. This sequence encodes CASSSGGYYEQYF.